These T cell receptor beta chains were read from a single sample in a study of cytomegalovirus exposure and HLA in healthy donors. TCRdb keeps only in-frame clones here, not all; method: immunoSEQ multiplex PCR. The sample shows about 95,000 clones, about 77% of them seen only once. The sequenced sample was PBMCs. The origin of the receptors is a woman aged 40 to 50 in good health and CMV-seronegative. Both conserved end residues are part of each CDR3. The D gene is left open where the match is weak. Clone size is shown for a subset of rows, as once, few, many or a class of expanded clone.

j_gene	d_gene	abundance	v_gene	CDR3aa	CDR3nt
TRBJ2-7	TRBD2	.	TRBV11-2	CASSSQLAGGIYEQYF	TGTGCCAGCAGCTCTCAACTAGCGGGGGGGATCTACGAGCAGTACTTC
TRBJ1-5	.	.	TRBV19	CASSKQGGNQPQHF	TGTGCCAGTAGTAAACAGGGAGGCAATCAGCCCCAGCATTTT
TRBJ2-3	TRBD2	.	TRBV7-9	CSIAGGTDTQYF	TGTTCCATAGCGGGGGGTACAGATACGCAGTATTTT
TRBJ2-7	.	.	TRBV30	CAWSARGINEQYF	TGTGCCTGGAGTGCCCGGGGGATCAACGAGCAGTACTTC
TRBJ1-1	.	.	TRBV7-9	CASSYPGEEGENTEAFF	TGTGCCAGCAGCTACCCGGGGGAAGAAGGGGAGAACACTGAAGCTTTCTTT
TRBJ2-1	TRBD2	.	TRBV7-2	CASSVWSAGGLNNEQFF	TGTGCCAGCAGCGTATGGAGCGCGGGGGGACTAAACAATGAGCAGTTCTTC
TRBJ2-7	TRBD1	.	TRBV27	CASRATSGTGGYKQYF	TGTGCCAGCCGCGCTACATCCGGGACAGGGGGTTACAAGCAGTACTTC
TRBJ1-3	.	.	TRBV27	CASSLRAQGNTIYF	TGTGCCAGCAGTTTGCGGGCTCAAGGAAACACCATATATTTT
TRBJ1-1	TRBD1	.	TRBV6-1	CASRTGQVNTEAFF	TGTGCCAGCAGGACGGGACAGGTGAACACTGAAGCTTTCTTT
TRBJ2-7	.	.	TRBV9	CASSPRAMEGAYEQYF	TGTGCCAGCAGCCCCCGGGCGATGGAGGGAGCCTACGAGCAGTACTTC
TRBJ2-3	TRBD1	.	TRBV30	CAWASTGPDTQYF	TGTGCCTGGGCCTCGACAGGGCCAGATACGCAGTATTTT
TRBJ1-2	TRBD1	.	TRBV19	CASTQGGSDGYTF	TGTGCCAGTACCCAGGGGGGCTCAGATGGCTACACCTTC
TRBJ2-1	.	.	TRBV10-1	CASSEGGTRNEQFF	TGCGCCAGCAGTGAAGGGGGAACGCGGAATGAGCAGTTCTTC
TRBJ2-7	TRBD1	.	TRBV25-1	CASSLDRGPYEQYF	TGTGCCAGCAGTTTGGACAGGGGGCCCTACGAGCAGTACTTC
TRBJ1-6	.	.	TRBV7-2	CASSPTVVPPLHF	TGTGCCAGCAGCCCAACGGTAGTACCACCCCTCCACTTT
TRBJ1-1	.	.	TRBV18	CASSPEGVENTEAFF	TGTGCCAGCTCACCCGAGGGTGTGGAGAACACTGAAGCTTTCTTT
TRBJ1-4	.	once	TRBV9	CASSGYNEKLFF	TGTGCCAGCAGCGGCTACAATGAAAAACTGTTTTTT
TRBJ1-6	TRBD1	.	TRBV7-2	CASSPTLSGQGRLSPLHF	TGTGCCAGCAGCCCGACGCTAAGCGGACAGGGCCGGCTTTCACCCCTCCACTTT
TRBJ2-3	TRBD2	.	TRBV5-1	CASSYSGGATDTQYF	TGCGCCAGCAGCTATAGCGGGGGTGCTACAGATACGCAGTATTTT
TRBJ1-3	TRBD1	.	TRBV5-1	CASSRTGGASGNTIYF	TGCGCCAGCAGCAGGACAGGGGGCGCTTCTGGAAACACCATATATTTT
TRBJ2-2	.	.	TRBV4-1	CASSQRQSDPGELFF	TGCGCCAGCAGCCAACGCCAGTCCGATCCGGGGGAGCTGTTTTTT
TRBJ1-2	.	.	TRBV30	CAWSVRSGSGYGYTF	TGTGCCTGGAGTGTACGTTCTGGGTCGGGCTATGGCTACACCTTC
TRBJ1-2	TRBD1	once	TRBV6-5	CASSATGAYGYTF	TGTGCCAGCAGCGCTACAGGGGCTTATGGCTACACCTTC
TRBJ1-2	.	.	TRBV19	CASKEAGRDNYGYTF	TGTGCCAGTAAAGAGGCAGGGCGGGATAACTATGGCTACACCTTC
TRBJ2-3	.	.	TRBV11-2	CASHPGARGDTQYF	TGTGCCAGCCACCCTGGGGCCCGGGGGGATACGCAGTATTTT
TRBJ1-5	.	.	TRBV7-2	CASSLKGQPQHF	TGTGCCAGCAGCTTGAAGGGGCAGCCCCAGCATTTT
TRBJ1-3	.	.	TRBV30	CAWSLAGSIHTIYF	TGTGCCTGGAGTCTCGCAGGATCCATCCACACCATATATTTT
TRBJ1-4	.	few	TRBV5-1	CASGRGATNEKLFF	TGCGCCAGCGGAAGGGGTGCAACTAATGAAAAACTGTTTTTT
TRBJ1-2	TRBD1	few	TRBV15	CATSNKQGDGGYTF	TGTGCCACCAGCAACAAACAGGGGGATGGTGGCTACACCTTC
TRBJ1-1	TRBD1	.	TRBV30	CAWSGTGGVRAFF	TGTGCCTGGAGTGGGACAGGGGGTGTCAGAGCTTTCTTT
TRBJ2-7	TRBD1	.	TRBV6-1	CASTLGTVTLYEQYF	TGTGCCAGCACCTTAGGGACAGTGACTCTCTACGAGCAGTACTTC
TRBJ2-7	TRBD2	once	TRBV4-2	CASSQDLAGGQFEQYF	TGTGCCAGCAGCCAAGATCTAGCGGGGGGGCAATTCGAGCAGTACTTC
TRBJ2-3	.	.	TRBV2	CASSVNFRGDTDTQYF	TGTGCCAGCAGTGTGAATTTTCGGGGAGACACAGATACGCAGTATTTT
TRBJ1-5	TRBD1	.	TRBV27	CASSQDRIAGGNQPQHF	TGTGCCAGCAGTCAGGACAGAATAGCAGGGGGAAATCAGCCCCAGCATTTT
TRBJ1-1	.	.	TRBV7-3	CASSLRGQMNTEAFF	TGTGCCAGCAGCTTGAGAGGACAGATGAACACTGAAGCTTTCTTT
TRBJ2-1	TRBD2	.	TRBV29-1	CSVEGPGGGNRYNEQFF	TGCAGCGTTGAGGGGCCCGGGGGGGGGAATCGATACAATGAGCAGTTCTTC
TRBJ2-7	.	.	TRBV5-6	CASSPQGSYEQYF	TGTGCCAGCAGTCCCCAGGGCTCCTACGAGCAGTACTTC
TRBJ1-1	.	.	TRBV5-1	CASSPKRDTEAFF	TGCGCCAGCAGCCCCAAGCGGGACACTGAAGCTTTCTTT
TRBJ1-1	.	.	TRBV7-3	CASSSGAWGHTEAFF	TGTGCCAGCAGCTCCGGTGCTTGGGGCCACACTGAAGCTTTCTTT
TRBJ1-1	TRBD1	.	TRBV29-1	CSVEGGNDRDTAEAFF	TGCAGCGTTGAAGGGGGGAATGACAGGGATACGGCTGAAGCTTTCTTT
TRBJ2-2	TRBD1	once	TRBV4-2	CASSPGTVNTGELFF	TGTGCCAGCAGCCCCGGGACAGTGAACACCGGGGAGCTGTTTTTT
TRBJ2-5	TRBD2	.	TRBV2	CASSASGGKETQYF	TGTGCCAGCAGTGCCAGCGGGGGAAAAGAGACCCAGTACTTC
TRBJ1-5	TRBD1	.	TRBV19	CASSIVKWDRGQPQHF	TGTGCCAGTAGTATAGTGAAATGGGACAGAGGTCAGCCCCAGCATTTT
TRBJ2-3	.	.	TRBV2	CASSDVGSTQYF	TGTGCCAGCAGTGATGTGGGGAGTACGCAGTATTTT
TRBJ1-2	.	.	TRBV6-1	CASSERQGRYGYTF	TGTGCCAGCAGTGAACGGCAGGGTAGATATGGCTACACCTTC
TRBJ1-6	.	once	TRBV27	CASSLSSYSLGYPGSPLHF	TGTGCCAGCAGTTTAAGTTCCTACTCCCTCGGGTATCCTGGTTCACCCCTCCACTTT
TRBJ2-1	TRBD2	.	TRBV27	CASTLSGGMYNEQFF	TGTGCCAGCACCCTAAGCGGGGGAATGTACAATGAGCAGTTCTTC